This T cell receptor (beta chain) is from a study of T cell responses to AZD1222 COVID-19 vaccine. Points from the study as a whole: Mapped onto spike, vaccine-associated CD4 TCRs spanned it and were dominant at 160-218 and 743-854. Only five or six AZD1222 recipients were seropositive at baseline. Repertoires were collected only later (after the peak T cell response had occurred). An increase in Spike-specific TCR breadth and depth was observed after two AZD1222 doses.

As to this clone: What it recognizes is unknown.

Germline V CDR1 and CDR2: SGHTA, FQGNSA. Trimming stripped 1 base from V and 6 bases from J, with 12 bases between. The CDR3 extends over 15 amino acids. Assay: immunoSEQ multiplex PCR; the TCRdb copy retains only in-frame clones and omits some. The repertoire holds 100,000 to 130,000 clones, under 95% seen once, with 22% in the top ten. The V and J genes are TRBV7-2 and TRBJ2-2, with a tentative D call TRBD2 (5 bases). The sequence was collected from an adult in good health. The source was peripheral blood, collected on day 0 of AZD1222 vaccination. The CDR3 sequence is CASSLEGAQPGELFF. In DNA, the CDR3 is TGTGCCAGCAGCTTAGAGGGAGCACAACCCGGGGAGCTGTTTTTT.